This section outlines one T cell receptor (beta chain) sequence together with its context. Its antigen is not identified. These data come from a study of shared clonotypes between healthy human individuals. General study results and limits: Some naive CD4 clonotypes, about 5%, turned up in common across four donors. Memory subsets generally showed smaller estimated richness than naive subsets did.

Germline assignment: CDR1 SGDLS and CDR2 YYNGEE. The ends lost 3 bases at V and 3 bases at J; junction bases unmatched: 6. The CDR3 contains 15 residues. Naive CD8 populations comprised CD45RO-negative cells positively selected for CCR7, excluding terminally differentiated effector memory CD45RA+ cells. All participating donors were Caucasian adults from Nashville, Tennessee. Using immunoSEQ multiplex PCR, the repertoire was profiled, and TCRdb retains in-frame clones only, with some absent. The sample has about 2.2 million clones, about 92% seen once. The clonotype originates from a man between 18 and 35 years old in good health. Some clones in this sample may be carry-over from other donors' samples. The sample taken for sequencing was naive CD8+ T cells from PBMCs. The chain is built from TRBV9 and TRBJ2-7; 10 nucleotides agree with TRBD1. CDR3 sequence (DNA): TGTGCCAGCAGCGGACGGACAGGGGGTATCTACGAGCAGTACTTC. Translation: CASSGRTGGIYEQYF.